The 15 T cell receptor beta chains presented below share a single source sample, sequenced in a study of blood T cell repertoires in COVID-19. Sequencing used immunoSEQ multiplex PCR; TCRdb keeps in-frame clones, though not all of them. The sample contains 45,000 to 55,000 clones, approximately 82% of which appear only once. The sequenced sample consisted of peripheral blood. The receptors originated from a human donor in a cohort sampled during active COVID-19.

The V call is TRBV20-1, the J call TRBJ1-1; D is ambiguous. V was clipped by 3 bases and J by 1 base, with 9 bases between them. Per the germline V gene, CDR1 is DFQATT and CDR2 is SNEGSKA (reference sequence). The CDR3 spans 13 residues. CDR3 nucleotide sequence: TGCAGTGCTAGTCCTACAGAGAACACTGAAGCTTTCTTT. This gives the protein CSASPTENTEAFF.

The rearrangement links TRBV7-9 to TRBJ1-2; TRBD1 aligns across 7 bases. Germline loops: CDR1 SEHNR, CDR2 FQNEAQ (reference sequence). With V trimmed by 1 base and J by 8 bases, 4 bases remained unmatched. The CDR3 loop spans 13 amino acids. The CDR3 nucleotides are TGTGCCAGCAGCTTAGTGGGGGGACAGGGCTACACCTTC. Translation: CASSLVGGQGYTF.

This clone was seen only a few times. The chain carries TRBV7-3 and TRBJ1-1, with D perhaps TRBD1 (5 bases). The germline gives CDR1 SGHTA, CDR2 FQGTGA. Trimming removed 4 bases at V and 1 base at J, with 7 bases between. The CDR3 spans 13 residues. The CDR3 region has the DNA TGTGCCAGCAGCTCCCAGGGGAACACTGAAGCTTTCTTT. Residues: CASSSQGNTEAFF.

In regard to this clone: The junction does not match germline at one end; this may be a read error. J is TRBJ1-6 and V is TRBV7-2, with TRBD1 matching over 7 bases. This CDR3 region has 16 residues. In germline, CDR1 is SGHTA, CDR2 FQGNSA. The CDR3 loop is CASSLAARGYNSPLHF. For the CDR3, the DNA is TGTGCCAGCAGCCTAGCAGCCAGGGGGTATAATTCACCCCTCCACTTT.

In DNA form, the CDR3 reads TGCGCCAGCAGCTCGTACAAGTACAATGAGCAGTTCTTC. As protein: CASSSYKYNEQFF. The chain uses TRBV5-1 and TRBJ2-1; unclear D gene. This CDR3 spans 13 amino acids. Trimming took 3 bases from V and 4 from J, leaving 8 bases between them. The germline V gene encodes CDR1 SGHRS and CDR2 YFSETQ.

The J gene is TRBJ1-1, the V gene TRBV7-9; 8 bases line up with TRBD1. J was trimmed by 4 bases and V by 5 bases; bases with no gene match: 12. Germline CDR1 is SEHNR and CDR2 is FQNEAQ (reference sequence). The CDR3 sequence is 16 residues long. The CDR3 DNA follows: TGTGCCAGCAGCAGAAGTCAGCAGGGGGCGAGCACTGAAGCTTTCTTT. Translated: CASSRSQQGASTEAFF.

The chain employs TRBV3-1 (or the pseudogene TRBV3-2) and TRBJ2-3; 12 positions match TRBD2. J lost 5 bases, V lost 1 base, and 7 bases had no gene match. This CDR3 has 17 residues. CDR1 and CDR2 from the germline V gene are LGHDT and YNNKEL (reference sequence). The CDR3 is CASSQGGPGLAGDTQYF. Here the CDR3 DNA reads TGTGCCAGCAGCCAAGGGGGTCCGGGACTAGCGGGAGATACGCAGTATTTT.

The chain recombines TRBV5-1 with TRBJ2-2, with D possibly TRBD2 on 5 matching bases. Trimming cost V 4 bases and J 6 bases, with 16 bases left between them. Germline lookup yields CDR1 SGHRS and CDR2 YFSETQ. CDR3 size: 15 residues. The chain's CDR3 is CASSQDSLGAGELFF. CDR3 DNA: TGCGCCAGCAGCCAGGACTCCTTAGGAGCCGGGGAGCTGTTTTTT.

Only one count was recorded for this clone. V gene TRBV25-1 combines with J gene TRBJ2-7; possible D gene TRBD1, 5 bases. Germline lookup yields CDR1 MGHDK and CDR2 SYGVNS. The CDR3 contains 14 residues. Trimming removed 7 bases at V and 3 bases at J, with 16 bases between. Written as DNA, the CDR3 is TGTGCCAGCACTCGATCCGGACAAGGCTACGAGCAGTACTTC. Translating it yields CASTRSGQGYEQYF.

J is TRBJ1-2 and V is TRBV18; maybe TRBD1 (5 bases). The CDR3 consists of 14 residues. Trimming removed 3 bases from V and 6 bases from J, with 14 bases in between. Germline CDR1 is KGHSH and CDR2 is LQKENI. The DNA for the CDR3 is TGTGCCAGCTCACCCCAGTTGGGGCGAAATGGCTACACCTTC. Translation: CASSPQLGRNGYTF.

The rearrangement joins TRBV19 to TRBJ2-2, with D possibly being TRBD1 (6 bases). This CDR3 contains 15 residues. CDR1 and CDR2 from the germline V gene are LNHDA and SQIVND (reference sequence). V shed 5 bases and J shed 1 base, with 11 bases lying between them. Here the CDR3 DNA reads TGTGCCAGTAGTTTTCAACAGGGGAACACCGGGGAGCTGTTTTTT. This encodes CASSFQQGNTGELFF.

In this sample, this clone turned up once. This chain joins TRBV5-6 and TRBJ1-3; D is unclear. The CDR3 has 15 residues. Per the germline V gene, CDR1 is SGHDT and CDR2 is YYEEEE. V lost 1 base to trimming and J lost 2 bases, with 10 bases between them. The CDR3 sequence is CASSLLVVAGNTIYF. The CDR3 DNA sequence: TGTGCCAGCAGCTTGTTAGTGGTGGCTGGAAACACCATATATTTT. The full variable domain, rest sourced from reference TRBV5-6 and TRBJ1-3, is DAGVTQSPTHLIKTRGQQVTLRCSPKSGHDTVSWYQQALGQGPQFIFQYYEEEERQRGNFPDRFSGHQFPNYSSELNVNALLLGDSALYLCASSLLVVAGNTIYFGEGSWLTVV.

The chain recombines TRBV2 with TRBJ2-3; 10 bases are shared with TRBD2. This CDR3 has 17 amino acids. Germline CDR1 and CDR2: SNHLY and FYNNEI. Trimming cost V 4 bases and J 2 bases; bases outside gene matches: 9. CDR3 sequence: CASSVSLAGASTDTQYF. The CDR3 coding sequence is TGTGCCAGCAGTGTTTCCCTAGCGGGGGCCTCCACAGATACGCAGTATTTT. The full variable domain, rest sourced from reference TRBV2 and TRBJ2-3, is EPEVTQTPSHQVTQMGQEVILRCVPISNHLYFYWYRQILGQKVEFLVSFYNNEISEKSEIFDDQFSVERPDGSNFTLKIRSTKLEDSAMYFCASSVSLAGASTDTQYFGPGTRLTVL.

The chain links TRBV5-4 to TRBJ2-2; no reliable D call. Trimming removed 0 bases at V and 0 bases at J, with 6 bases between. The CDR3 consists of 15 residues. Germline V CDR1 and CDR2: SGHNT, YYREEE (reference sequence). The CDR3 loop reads CASSLGQTNTGELFF. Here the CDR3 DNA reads TGTGCCAGCAGCTTGGGGCAGACGAACACCGGGGAGCTGTTTTTT.

CDR3 loop: CASSLDGTRVYEQYF. Written as DNA, the CDR3 is TGTGCCAGCAGCTTAGATGGGACACGGGTCTACGAGCAGTACTTC. The chain uses TRBV7-2 and TRBJ2-7; tentatively, D is TRBD1 (6 bases). Trimming left V 1 base short and J 3 bases short, with 13 bases between. Germline CDR1 is SGHTA and CDR2 is FQGNSA. The CDR3 runs 15 residues.